The present entry profiles one T cell receptor (beta chain) with its context. The length of the CDR3 is 14 residues. V lost 5 bases and J lost 5, with 13 bases in between. CDR1 SEHNR and CDR2 FQNEAQ come from the germline V gene (reference sequence). Seattle enrolled patients during active infection and tracked them longitudinally. This entry is derived from a study of blood T cell repertoires in COVID-19. About the study: Material from acute and convalescent COVID-19 was sourced from the United States, Italy and Spain.

Authors' data handling: By means of reference gene primer amplification, nucleated cell counts were estimated. Sequenced by immunoSEQ multiplex PCR; TCRdb stores in-frame clones only, minus some. V, J and clone size derive from that table, while D and trimming were established from the DNA sequence. The sample contains over 400,000 clones, 85% to 90% of which appear only once. The sequencing sample was made of peripheral blood. The chain employs TRBV7-9 and TRBJ1-5, with D possibly matching TRBD1 (5 bases). The TCR comes from a woman aged 50 to 65 with COVID-19, enrolled during active disease. CDR3 DNA: TGTGCCAGCAGCATCGGGACTCATTATCAGCCCCAGCATTTT. It codes for CASSIGTHYQPQHF. Filled out from reference TRBV7-9 and TRBJ1-5, the complete variable domain reads DTGVSQNPRHKITKRGQNVTFRCDPISEHNRLYWYRQTLGQGPEFLTYFQNEAQLEKSRLLSDRFSAERPKGSFSTLEIQRTEQGDSAMYLCASSIGTHYQPQHFGDGTRLSIL.